Following are 25 T cell receptor beta chains from one sample sequenced in a study of early T cells in non-severe SARS-CoV-2 infection (dated by TCRdb to the early 2020s). Library generation was performed with 5' RACE. The sequencer listed for this sample is NextSeq 500. Using fastp trimming at Q25 and MiXCR clonotype assembly, TCRdb reanalyzed the public sequencing data and kept in-frame beta chains. Each record represents a unique CDR3 protein, reported with the most common genes and DNA among its rows. Within this sample are tens of thousands of distinct CDR3 sequences, with 8.2% of them counted one time only. The biggest ten clones account for approximately 4.6% of the sample. Sequencing was performed on whole blood. These receptors were collected from an adult who was a healthcare worker with PCR-confirmed SARS-CoV-2 infection or an uninfected control (not recorded which).

The gene calls are TRBV19 and TRBJ2-1, with D tentatively TRBD2 (6 bases). With 4 bases removed from V and 8 bases from J, the gap between germline ends came to 12 bases. Germline V gene lookup returns CDR1 LNHDA and CDR2 SQIVND (reference sequence). This CDR3 spans 13 amino acids. This CDR3 is CASSTRGVYEQFF. As DNA, the CDR3 is TGTGCCAGTAGTACCCGCGGGGTGTATGAGCAGTTCTTC.

The sample holds a few counts of this clonotype. This chain uses TRBV5-6 with TRBJ2-7, with D possibly matching TRBD2 (5 bases). The V gene lost 4 bases and the J gene lost 2 bases, with 28 bases spanning the gap. Germline loops: CDR1 SGHDT, CDR2 YYEEEE. This CDR3 comprises 19 residues. CDR3 loop: CASSPPPGRDRYSTYEQYF. The CDR3 DNA sequence: TGTGCCAGCAGCCCCCCCCCGGGAAGGGATCGTTATTCAACCTACGAGCAGTACTTC.

This clonotype showed up just a few times. CDR3 protein: CASSLEWGLNTEAFF. CDR3 nucleotide sequence: TGTGCCAGCAGCTTAGAGTGGGGCCTGAACACTGAAGCTTTCTTT. The V call is TRBV7-2, the J call TRBJ1-1; D perhaps matches TRBD1 (5 bases). The V and J ends lost 1 base and 0 bases respectively, with 9 bases between them. The germline V gene has CDR1 SGHTA and CDR2 FQGNSA. The CDR3 is 15 amino acids. Full variable domain (missing parts from reference TRBV7-2 and TRBJ1-1): GAGVSQSPSNKVTEKGKDVELRCDPISGHTALYWYRQSLGQGLEFLIYFQGNSAPDKSGLPSDRFSAERTGGSVSTLTIQRTQQEDSAVYLCASSLEWGLNTEAFFGQGTRLTVV.

This clonotype was counted once. Here the CDR3 DNA reads TGTGCCAGCAGCACCCAAGGCGCTGGGGCCAACGTCCTGACTTTC. This encodes CASSTQGAGANVLTF. The chain employs TRBV11-2 and TRBJ2-6; D not certain. The CDR3 has 15 amino acids. Trimming took 5 bases from V and 2 from J, leaving 10 bases between them. CDR1 and CDR2 (germline): SGHAT, FQNNGV.

The sample holds many counts of this clonotype. The genes are TRBV13 and TRBJ2-7; D uncertain. Germline loops: CDR1 PRHDT, CDR2 FYEKMQ (reference sequence). V gave up 5 bases and J gave up 5 bases, with 10 bases separating them. The CDR3 length is 12 residues. This chain's CDR3 is CASSLRGHEQYF. The CDR3 nucleotides are TGTGCCAGCAGCCTAAGAGGTCACGAGCAGTACTTC.

This clonotype was picked up a small number of times. The chain links TRBV27 to TRBJ1-5; TRBD1 might be the D (5 bases). The CDR3 sequence is 16 residues long. V gave up 6 bases and J gave up 0 bases, with 15 bases separating them. CDR1 and CDR2 (germline): MNHEY, SMNVEV (reference sequence). The CDR3 DNA reads as TGTGCCAGCAGAACCGAGGGGTGGGGTAGCAATCAGCCCCAGCATTTT. This encodes CASRTEGWGSNQPQHF.

The chain is built from TRBV10-3 and TRBJ2-3, with no clear D. The CDR3 contains 13 residues. Germline CDR1 and CDR2: ENHRY and SYGVKD. Trimming removed 2 bases from V and 4 bases from J, with 7 bases in between. The CDR3 nucleotides are TGTGCCATCAGTGAGGGGCCGGCAGATACGCAGTATTTT. Its protein is CAISEGPADTQYF.

The chain carries TRBV6-2 or TRBV6-3 and TRBJ1-1, with no clear D. The V end lost 6 bases, the J end lost 5 bases, and 10 bases lay between the germline ends. The CDR3 covers 12 residues. Germline V CDR1 and CDR2: MNHEY, SVGEGT. In nucleotides, the CDR3 is TGTGCCAGCAGATCCTGGGGAACTGAAGCTTTCTTT. Translating it yields CASRSWGTEAFF.

This clonotype was observed many times. The chain joins TRBV20-1 to TRBJ1-6; TRBD1 aligns across 9 bases. The ends lost 3 bases at V and 10 bases at J; junction bases unmatched: 4. The germline V gene encodes CDR1 DFQATT and CDR2 SNEGSKA (reference sequence). CDR3 length equals 13 residues. The CDR3 sequence: CSARDRGNSPLHF. In nucleotides, the CDR3 is TGCAGTGCTAGGGACAGGGGAAACTCACCCCTCCACTTT.

J is TRBJ1-5 and V is TRBV27, with unresolved D. V gave up 5 bases and J gave up 2 bases, with 10 bases separating them. The CDR3 has 14 residues. From germline, CDR1 is MNHEY and CDR2 SMNVEV (reference sequence). CDR3 sequence: CASSQGMGNQPQHF. Here the CDR3 DNA reads TGTGCCAGCAGTCAAGGGATGGGCAATCAGCCCCAGCATTTT.

A few counts support this clonotype. This chain links TRBV12-3 or TRBV12-4 with TRBJ1-6; no clear D gene. This CDR3 is 16 amino acids long. The germline V and J ends were trimmed by 8 bases and 0 bases, with 14 bases remaining between them. Written as DNA, the CDR3 is TGTGCCAGCGCCCCCGGTCTGGGCTCCTATAATTCACCCCTCCACTTT. Translating gives CASAPGLGSYNSPLHF.

This clonotype has a handful of counts. J is TRBJ2-1 and V is TRBV11-2; 7 nucleotides line up with TRBD2. Germline V gene sequence: CDR1 SGHAT, CDR2 FQNNGV. J was trimmed by 7 bases and V by 5 bases; bases with no gene match: 14. This CDR3 region has 16 residues. CDR3: CASSLMTSLHRNEQFF. The CDR3, as DNA: TGTGCCAGCAGCCTAATGACTAGCCTGCACCGGAATGAGCAGTTCTTC.

This clonotype was observed many times. J is TRBJ2-2 and V is TRBV3-1; D call uncertain. Germline assignment: CDR1 LGHDT and CDR2 YNNKEL (reference sequence). The CDR3 is 14 amino acids. Trimming removed 2 bases from V and 1 base from J, with 5 bases in between. The CDR3 sequence: CASSQNRNTGELFF. CDR3 coding DNA: TGTGCCAGCAGCCAAAATAGGAACACCGGGGAGCTGTTTTTT.

The sample holds a few counts of this clonotype. The chain combines TRBV3-1 with TRBJ2-3; D unclear. CDR1 is LGHDT, CDR2 YNNKEL, per germline (reference sequence). This CDR3 is 12 amino acids long. Trimming took 10 bases from V and 10 from J, leaving 18 bases between them. In nucleotides, the CDR3 is TGTGCCACCAGTGCGTATCCCGGTGCGCAGTATTTT. Translation: CATSAYPGAQYF.

This clonotype was counted between two and nine times. This could be a read error, since a much larger clone is one nucleotide away. The chain is built from TRBV2 and TRBJ2-3; D gene unclear. Germline lookup yields CDR1 SNHLY and CDR2 FYNNEI. The CDR3 is 10 residues long. V shed 8 bases and J shed 10 bases, with 10 bases lying between them. CDR3 sequence: CASGGNSQYF. In nucleotides, the CDR3 is TGTGCCAGCGGTGGGAATTCGCAGTATTTT.

This clonotype was recorded at least ten times. The V call is TRBV5-5, the J call TRBJ2-1, with 7 nucleotides matching TRBD1. Germline assignment: CDR1 SGHKS and CDR2 YYEKEE (reference sequence). The trim removed 4 bases at V and 0 bases at J, leaving 7 bases unmatched. This CDR3 comprises 16 residues. The CDR3 loop is CASSTGQFISYNEQFF. In DNA form, the CDR3 reads TGTGCCAGCAGCACGGGACAGTTCATCTCCTACAATGAGCAGTTCTTC.

This clonotype was picked up many times. This chain uses TRBV20-1 with TRBJ1-1; no firm D call. V dropped 6 bases and J dropped 7 bases, with 21 bases sitting between them. Germline loops: CDR1 DFQATT, CDR2 SNEGSKA (reference sequence). The CDR3 spans 14 residues. The CDR3 region is CSAKLVHFRGEAFF. In DNA, the CDR3 is TGCAGTGCCAAACTGGTACATTTTAGAGGTGAAGCTTTCTTT.

The chain couples TRBV7-9 to TRBJ1-6; D is perhaps TRBD1 (6 bases). From germline, CDR1 is SEHNR and CDR2 FQNEAQ (reference sequence). V was pared by 3 bases and J by 9 bases, with 15 bases between. The CDR3 loop spans 15 amino acids. The CDR3 region has the DNA TGTGCCAGCAGCTTCAGGGGTCCATTGAGTTCACCCCTCCACTTT. Its protein product is CASSFRGPLSSPLHF.

This clonotype was detected a few times. The rearrangement links TRBV2 to TRBJ2-7, with unresolved D. Germline V gene lookup returns CDR1 SNHLY and CDR2 FYNNEI. The CDR3 is made up of 16 amino acids. Trimming pared 3 bases from V and 0 bases from J, leaving 15 bases between. CDR3 residues: CASSEGRPGDSYEQYF. In nucleotides, the CDR3 is TGTGCCAGCAGTGAGGGTAGGCCTGGGGACTCCTACGAGCAGTACTTC.

This clonotype was recorded at least ten times. This chain connects TRBV7-2 to TRBJ2-1; D may be TRBD1 or TRBD2 (6 bases each). Germline assignment: CDR1 SGHTA and CDR2 FQGNSA. Trimming removed 6 bases at V and 6 bases at J, with 9 bases between. The CDR3 is made up of 12 amino acids. In DNA form, the CDR3 reads TGTGCCAGCAGACCGGGGGCCAATGAGCAGTTCTTC. Its translation is CASRPGANEQFF.

This clonotype showed up many times. The chain carries TRBV25-1 and TRBJ2-7; D possibly corresponds to TRBD1 (7 bases). The CDR3 has 14 amino acids. The germline V gene has CDR1 MGHDK and CDR2 SYGVNS. V lost 6 bases to trimming and J lost 3 bases, with 15 bases between them. CDR3 bases: TGTGCCAGCAGGGACAGGTTTAGCGGCTACGAGCAGTACTTC. It specifies CASRDRFSGYEQYF.

This clonotype was found a few times. The V and J genes are TRBV5-1 and TRBJ2-3, with D unclear. Germline CDR1 is SGHRS and CDR2 is YFSETQ. The CDR3 is made up of 15 amino acids. With 2 bases removed from V and 4 bases from J, the gap between germline ends came to 14 bases. The CDR3 DNA follows: TGCGCCAGCAGCTTTTCCGGCAACGGCCCAGATACGCAGTATTTT. This gives the protein CASSFSGNGPDTQYF.

The chain has TRBV29-1 and TRBJ1-3; no clear D gene. CDR1 and CDR2 from the germline V gene are SQVTM and ANQGSEA. The V and J ends lost 5 bases and 0 bases respectively, with 8 bases between them. This CDR3 has 13 amino acids. The CDR3 region is CSVISGSGNTIYF. The DNA of the CDR3 is TGCAGCGTTATCTCAGGCTCTGGAAACACCATATATTTT.

This clonotype was recorded a few times. The rearrangement uses TRBV12-3 or TRBV12-4 and TRBJ1-1; a weak D match, TRBD1 (5 bases). This CDR3 spans 13 amino acids. V lost 3 bases and J lost 2, with 7 bases in between. The CDR3 region has the DNA TGTGCCAGCAGTTTTGGGACTAACACTGAAGCTTTCTTT. Encoded protein: CASSFGTNTEAFF.

This clonotype was recorded at least ten times. The genes are TRBV11-2 and TRBJ1-5; D not certain. Trimming left V 2 bases short and J 7 bases short, with 9 bases between. Germline V gene sequence: CDR1 SGHAT, CDR2 FQNNGV. CDR3 length: 13 amino acids. The CDR3 nucleotides are TGTGCCAGCAGCTTATCTTTGGAGCAGCCCCAGCATTTT. It translates to CASSLSLEQPQHF.